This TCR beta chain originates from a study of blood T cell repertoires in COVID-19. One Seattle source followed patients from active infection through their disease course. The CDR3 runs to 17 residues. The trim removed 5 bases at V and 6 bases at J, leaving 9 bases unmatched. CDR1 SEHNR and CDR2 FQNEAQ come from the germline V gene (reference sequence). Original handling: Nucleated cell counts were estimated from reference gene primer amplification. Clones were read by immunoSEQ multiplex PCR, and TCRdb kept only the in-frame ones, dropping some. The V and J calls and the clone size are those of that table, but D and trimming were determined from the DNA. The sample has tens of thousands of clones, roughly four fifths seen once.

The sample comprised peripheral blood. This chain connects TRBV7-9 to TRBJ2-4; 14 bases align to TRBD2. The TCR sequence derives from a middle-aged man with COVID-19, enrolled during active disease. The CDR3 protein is CASSPRLAGGRGNIQYF. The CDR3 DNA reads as TGTGCCAGCAGCCCCCGACTAGCGGGAGGGAGGGGAAACATTCAGTACTTC.